This TCR beta chain stems from a study of T cell repertoires in cytomegalovirus infection. Study details: HLA-B-restricted CMV epitopes that are well studied, plus recently identified HLA-C-restricted ones, were used by the study. Indications came from public TCR beta signatures; they pointed to CMV infection and to a matching HLA type.

On this clonotype: What it recognizes is unknown.

TCRdb recomputed calls from the reads with MiXCR, one row per CDR3 protein. The sample holds fewer than 950,000 distinct CDR3 sequences, approximately 29% seen once. Overall study results and limits: The response measured ex vivo was dominated by TCR beta clonotypes (HLA-C-restricted and CMV-specific).

CDR3 length: 18 amino acids. Trimming stripped 2 bases from V and 0 bases from J, with 16 bases between. Germline V lookup: CDR1 LGHNT, CDR2 FRNRAP. The J gene is TRBJ2-2, the V gene TRBV12-5; D call uncertain. This TCR derives from a human donor in good health (CMV status not recorded). Some clones in this sample may be carry-over from other donors' samples. The sequencing here drew on cultured CD8+ T cells from PBMCs, taken from culture after CMV antigen stimulation. The CDR3: CASGLSVLASPNTGELFF. The CDR3 DNA sequence: TGTGCTAGTGGTTTGTCGGTCCTCGCGAGCCCGAACACCGGGGAGCTGTTTTTT.